The sequence of this TCR beta chain was determined in a study of spatial heterogeneity in lung cancer. Study context: Sequence detection consistently recorded a greater number of beta-chain than alpha-chain sequences. Findings and caveats of the study: Ubiquitous expanded tumor TCRs surfaced in blood more at resection than they did at follow-up.

Time point meaning: sample taken at primary tumor resection. Unsorted whole RNA of tumor, nontumor lung or frozen PBMC was sequenced. TCR cDNA molecules each carried a unique molecular identifier. TCRdb analysed the 5' RACE reads with MiXCR anew, one entry per CDR3 protein. The sample has 30,000 to 45,000 distinct CDR3 sequences; 6.5% to 8.5% are singletons. Ten or more counts support this clonotype. Its antigen is undetermined. CDR3 length: 16 amino acids. Per the germline V gene, CDR1 is SGDLS and CDR2 is YYNGEE. V was pared by 0 bases and J by 5 bases, with 9 bases of the junction left unmatched. This clonotype originated in a male donor with early-stage non-small cell lung cancer. V gene TRBV9 combines with J gene TRBJ2-7, with 9 bases matching TRBD2. Source: PBMCs, taken at surgery. The CDR3 DNA is TGTGCCAGCAGCGTAGGCTCAGCGGGGGGTAGCGACGAGCAGTACTTC. Translation gives CASSVGSAGGSDEQYF.